What follows are 3 T cell receptor beta chains derived from one specimen sequenced in a study of shared clonotypes between healthy human individuals. Generated by immunoSEQ multiplex PCR, the TCRdb table keeps only in-frame clones and is missing some. This table has 1,500,000 or so clones, about 98.5% appearing once. Material for sequencing was naive CD4+ T cells sorted from blood. Subset here: CD45RA+ positively selected. The receptors come from a man aged 30 to 45 in good health.

As regards this clone: The sample holds other DNA sequences that translate to the same CDR3. The chain links TRBV7-2 to TRBJ2-7, with 7 bases identical to TRBD2. Germline V gives CDR1 SGHTA, CDR2 FQGNSA. V was clipped by 1 base and J by 0 bases; unmatched bases: 3. The CDR3 consists of 15 residues. This CDR3 is CASSLDRGSSYEQYF. CDR3 sequence (DNA): TGTGCCAGCAGCTTAGACCGCGGGAGCTCCTACGAGCAGTACTTC.

The chain joins TRBV28 to TRBJ2-7; D call uncertain. CDR1 is MDHEN and CDR2 is SYDVKM in the germline V gene. V was trimmed by 4 bases and J by 0 bases, leaving 16 bases between them. The CDR3 extends over 16 amino acids. Written as DNA, the CDR3 is TGTGCCAGCAGTTGGGGATTTTTCGGTAGCTCCTACGAGCAGTACTTC. This codes for CASSWGFFGSSYEQYF.

Points on this clone: Other nucleotide sequences from this sample produce the same CDR3. The rearrangement uses TRBV7-9 and TRBJ2-1; the D is unclear. The CDR3 has 11 residues. In germline, CDR1 is SEHNR, CDR2 FQNEAQ (reference sequence). Trimming shortened V by 5 bases and J by 5 bases, and 4 bases separated the two germline ends. CDR3 protein: CASSPDNEQFF. The CDR3 DNA reads TGTGCCAGCAGCCCGGACAATGAGCAGTTCTTC.